This T cell receptor (beta chain) derives from a study of tumor-infiltrating lymphocytes in primary liver carcinoma. The investigators made TCR beta cDNA from around 540 ng total RNA, using a constant-region primer. ARM-PCR was slightly modified, and three nested multiplex PCR rounds with it gave rise to the TCR beta libraries. Rounds one and two of PCR, each of roughly 11 cycles, were primed with TRBV1-TRBV30 forward primers and a C-beta reverse primer. TCRdb itself ran the multiplex PCR reads through MiXCR, one entry per CDR3 protein. The table lists around 79,000 distinct CDR3 sequences, 65% to 75% of them singletons. The source material, 20-30 mg of unsorted bulk tissue, was used to co-extract RNA and DNA. Trimming took 4 bases from V and 5 from J, leaving 16 bases between them. Germline V CDR1 and CDR2: LGHNA, YNFKEQ. There are 15 residues in the CDR3. This clonotype was observed many times.

Sequenced sample: tumor-adjacent normal liver tissue. The chain carries TRBV4-2 and TRBJ2-3, with D perhaps assigned TRBD1 or TRBD2 (6 bases each). The sequence derives from a man in his forties with primary liver carcinoma and hepatitis B virus infection. The chain's CDR3 is CASSLEGGGGDTQYF. In nucleotides, the CDR3 is TGTGCCAGCAGCCTTGAGGGGGGAGGAGGAGATACGCAGTATTTT.